Sequencing of this T cell receptor (beta chain) was carried out in a study of CD8 T cells in ankylosing spondylitis. Study-wide findings and caveats: The clones that were linked to disease were reported to be significantly enriched in matched synovial fluid samples from ankylosing spondylitis patients. The study identified a TCR beta motif of several highly homologous variants that appeared characteristic of ankylosing spondylitis blood.

Quantitative 5'-RACE with molecular barcodes produced the TCR beta libraries. MiXCR, applied by TCRdb to the 5' RACE reads, yields one record per CDR3 protein. There are approximately 150,000 distinct CDR3 sequences in the sample; 9.8% occur only once, and more than 13% lies in the top ten. This clonotype was seen repeatedly, ten times or more. Its antigen is undetermined. Sequenced: blood, either unsorted or a sorted T cell fraction (not recorded which). The sequence was collected from a female donor with ankylosing spondylitis or in good health (not recorded which).

CDR3 DNA: TGTGCCAGCAGCTCCGGGACAGGAATCCCCACCGGGGAGCTGTTTTTT. The encoded protein is CASSSGTGIPTGELFF. V and J are TRBV7-6 and TRBJ2-2; TRBD1 matches at 8 bases. CDR1 and CDR2 (germline): SGHVS, FNYEAQ. CDR3 length: 16 residues. V gave up 4 bases and J gave up 4 bases; unmatched junction bases: 8.